This TCR beta chain was sequenced during a study of blood T cell repertoires in COVID-19. Study-wide background: Both acute and convalescent COVID-19 samples were obtained from the United States, Italy and Spain. PBMCs, B-cell-depleted T cells, or T cells provided the cDNA or gDNA that made up the material.

The germline V and J ends were trimmed by 7 bases and 2 bases, with 14 bases remaining between them. The CDR3 has 14 residues. Germline values: CDR1 LNHDA, CDR2 SQIVND (reference sequence). In the original workflow: Reference gene primer amplification gave estimated nucleated cell counts. Produced via immunoSEQ multiplex PCR; TCRdb's table is partial and in-frame only. Clone size and the V and J calls come from that table; the DNA yielded D and trimming. The profile covers 150,000 to 200,000 clones, with 82% appearing a single time and over 7.5% taken by the ten largest. J is TRBJ1-2 and V is TRBV19; D unresolved. The sequenced sample was peripheral blood. The receptor comes from a woman between 70 and 85 years old with acute or convalescent COVID-19. For the CDR3, the DNA is TGTGCCAGTAACCAAAAAACCTACAACTATGGCTACACCTTC. As protein: CASNQKTYNYGYTF.